This T cell receptor (beta chain) was sequenced during a study of pediatric ulcerative colitis. Notes on the study in general: Compared with controls, ulcerative colitis showed greater blood-rectum clone sharing.

TCRdb's copy holds only in-frame clones and misses some; the assay was immunoSEQ multiplex PCR. The table records 15,000 to 20,000 clones, 74% of them present only once. Notes on this clone: The antigen remains unidentified.

Per the germline V gene, CDR1 is MNHEY and CDR2 is SVGAGI. Deletions cut 4 bases from V and 4 bases from J, with 8 bases between. The CDR3 is made up of 13 amino acids. The rectum was sampled with one to two pinch biopsies at colonoscopy. This chain uses TRBV6-5 with TRBJ1-5; no reliable D call. This receptor was identified in a boy aged 5-17 years with moderate ulcerative colitis. Sequencing was done on a sample of gut tissue. This CDR3 is CASSSYTNQPQHF. CDR3 DNA: TGTGCCAGCAGTTCTTATACAAATCAGCCCCAGCATTTT.